This T cell receptor (beta chain) was captured in a study of blood T cell repertoires in COVID-19. Authors' data handling: Counts of nucleated cells, estimated from reference gene primer amplification, were obtained. The method was immunoSEQ multiplex PCR; TCRdb's version includes in-frame clones alone and lacks a portion of them. The V and J calls and clone size were taken over from that table, and D and trimming were inferred from the DNA. The sample gives tens of thousands of clones, about nine tenths of which show up once; around 15% is in the top ten. The CDR3 extends over 15 amino acids. The V gene end was trimmed by 2 bases and the J gene end by 7 bases; junction bases not matched to a gene: 11. CDR1 and CDR2 from the germline V gene are SGHNT and YYREEE (reference sequence).

What was sequenced was peripheral blood. V and J are TRBV5-4 and TRBJ1-2, with 7 bases aligning to TRBD1. The TCR originated in a man between 60 and 75 years old with active COVID-19. CDR3 in DNA: TGTGCCAGCAGCTTATGGCACAGGGGCGCGGGTGGCTACACCTTC. Translating gives CASSLWHRGAGGYTF.